Listed here are 3 T cell receptor beta chains from one sample, sequenced in a study of post-analysis software for immune sequencing data. Unique molecular identifiers featured in each of the TCR beta cDNA libraries. TCRdb re-called the PCR reads with MiXCR, one entry per CDR3 protein. The sample lists just over 250,000 distinct CDR3 sequences; about 40% were seen once. The antigens of these receptors remain unknown. The study's findings and limits: Five or six TRBV segments, including TRBV5-6, TRBV5-1 and TRBV20-1, were more frequent in patients than controls.

Sequenced input: blood. Receptors originate from a girl aged 5-17 years with multiple sclerosis.

As regards this clonotype: Possible read error: a much larger clone is one base away. V gene TRBV12-3 or TRBV12-4 combines with J gene TRBJ2-4; unclear D gene. V was clipped by 5 bases and J by 4 bases, with 9 bases between them. This CDR3 comprises 13 residues. The CDR3 DNA reads as TGTGCCAGCAGTGGTGCCAGGAAAAACATTCAGTACTTC. Translating it yields CASSGARKNIQYF.

V usage is TRBV12-3 or TRBV12-4 and J usage is TRBJ2-5; perhaps D is TRBD1 or TRBD2 (5 bases each). The V end was cut by 4 bases, the J end by 0 bases, with 15 bases between. The CDR3 is made up of 16 amino acids. CDR3 amino acids: CASSYYRGRNQETQYF. As DNA, the CDR3 is TGTGCCAGCAGTTATTACCGGGGCCGAAACCAAGAGACCCAGTACTTC.

The table lists this clonotype with many counts. The gene calls are TRBV20-1 and TRBJ2-5; 12 positions agree with TRBD2. This CDR3 comprises 16 residues. Germline values: CDR1 DFQATT, CDR2 SNEGSKA (reference sequence). With 1 base clipped from V and 0 bases from J, the junction kept 3 bases outside the gene matches. CDR3: CSARATSGGYQETQYF. The DNA for the CDR3 is TGCAGTGCTAGAGCGACTAGCGGGGGATACCAAGAGACCCAGTACTTC.